Shown below are 17 T cell receptor beta chains from a single sample sequenced in a study of blood T cell repertoires in COVID-19. Here immunoSEQ multiplex PCR was the method, and the copy in TCRdb shows in-frame clones only, minus some. Of around 100,000 clones in the sample, around 90% were seen once. Input material: peripheral blood. These receptor sequences come from a man in his forties or fifties with COVID-19, enrolled during active disease.

The chain has TRBV3-1 (or the pseudogene TRBV3-2) and TRBJ2-7, with 9 bases lining up with TRBD1. The CDR3 extends over 14 amino acids. V shed 7 bases, J shed 3 bases, and the junction held 7 bases outside the gene matches. Germline values: CDR1 LGHDT, CDR2 YNNKEL (reference sequence). The DNA of the CDR3 is TGTGCCAGCACTCCCGGGACAGGGATCTACGAGCAGTACTTC. The encoded protein is CASTPGTGIYEQYF.

This sequence joins TRBV7-2 and TRBJ2-5; 14 bases are shared with TRBD2. The trim removed 3 bases at V and 5 bases at J, leaving 5 bases unmatched. CDR3 size: 16 residues. Per germline, CDR1 SGHTA and CDR2 FQGNSA. The CDR3: CASSFGLAGGTETQYF. For the CDR3, the DNA is TGTGCCAGCAGCTTTGGACTAGCGGGGGGTACGGAGACCCAGTACTTC.

The chain uses TRBV2 and TRBJ1-1; D ambiguous. Looked up from germline, CDR1 is SNHLY and CDR2 is FYNNEI. The ends were cut back, 4 bases at V and 5 bases at J, with 14 bases in the middle. The CDR3 extends over 14 amino acids. The CDR3 spells CASSGGGQRTEAFF. The CDR3 bases are TGTGCCAGCAGTGGGGGAGGCCAGCGGACTGAAGCTTTCTTT.

This clone appeared once. The chain combines TRBV19 with TRBJ1-4, with TRBD1 identical over 7 bases. Germline CDR1 LNHDA, CDR2 SQIVND (reference sequence). The J segment lost 6 bases and the V segment lost 7 bases, leaving 8 bases of the junction unmatched. The CDR3 loop spans 14 amino acids. As DNA, the CDR3 is TGTGCCAGTAAACAGGGGCTGGGATATGAAAAACTGTTTTTT. It codes for CASKQGLGYEKLFF.

The V call is TRBV3-1 (or the pseudogene TRBV3-2), the J call TRBJ2-5; possible D gene TRBD2, 5 bases. With 7 bases removed from V and 4 bases from J, the gap between germline ends came to 13 bases. CDR1 is LGHDT, CDR2 YNNKEL, per germline (reference sequence). The CDR3 contains 13 residues. Here the CDR3 DNA reads TGTGCCAGCAACCTCCTTGAGGGAGAGACCCAGTACTTC. Translating gives CASNLLEGETQYF.

The V gene is TRBV28, the J gene TRBJ1-2; 8 bases fit TRBD1. CDR1 MDHEN and CDR2 SYDVKM come from the germline V gene. V trimming: 6 bases; J trimming: 5 bases; junction bases outside the gene matches: 5. The CDR3 sequence is 13 residues long. The CDR3, as DNA: TGTGCCAGCAGGTTGACAGGGGCGTATGGCTACACCTTC. Protein sequence: CASRLTGAYGYTF.

The rearrangement links TRBV18 to TRBJ1-5, with TRBD1 matching over 8 bases. Looked up from germline, CDR1 is KGHSH and CDR2 is LQKENI. Trimming at V came to 3 bases and at J to 4 bases, leaving 11 bases not matched to a gene. This CDR3 is 17 amino acids long. The CDR3 spells CASSPGSGGKRNQPQHF. The CDR3 DNA reads as TGTGCCAGCTCACCCGGGTCAGGGGGCAAGAGGAATCAGCCCCAGCATTTT.

The rearrangement joins TRBV7-9 to TRBJ2-2, with 9 bases aligning to TRBD1. The CDR3 has 15 residues. V dropped 6 bases and J dropped 4; count of bases not matched to a gene: 6. Per germline, CDR1 SEHNR and CDR2 FQNEAQ (reference sequence). Here the CDR3 reads CASSSRDRVTGELFF. CDR3 DNA: TGTGCCAGCAGTTCCCGGGACAGGGTCACCGGGGAGCTGTTTTTT.

The chain has TRBV5-1 and TRBJ1-6; TRBD1 matches 9 bases. The CDR3 is 16 residues long. J gave up 8 bases and V 1 base, and 7 bases lay outside the gene matches. CDR1 SGHRS and CDR2 YFSETQ come from the germline V gene. The CDR3 bases are TGCGCCAGCAGCTTGACAGGGGGCCTTCGTTATTCACCCCTCCACTTT. Amino acids: CASSLTGGLRYSPLHF.

This chain connects TRBV18 to TRBJ2-1; 7 bases map to TRBD1. This CDR3 contains 15 residues. Unmatched junction bases numbered 11, after V lost 4 bases and J lost 8 bases. In germline, CDR1 is KGHSH, CDR2 LQKENI. The CDR3 protein is CASSHGQVFVYEQFF. DNA of the CDR3: TGTGCCAGCTCACACGGACAGGTCTTCGTGTATGAGCAGTTCTTC. The full variable domain, its missing parts supplied by reference TRBV18 and TRBJ2-1, is NAGVMQNPRHLVRRRGQEARLRCSPMKGHSHVYWYRQLPEEGLKFMVYLQKENIIDESGMPKERFSAEFPKEGPSILRIQQVVRGDSAAYFCASSHGQVFVYEQFFGPGTRLTVL.

The rearrangement joins TRBV13 to TRBJ2-1; 8 bases are shared with TRBD2. This CDR3 contains 12 residues. Germline CDR1 reads PRHDT; CDR2 reads FYEKMQ (reference sequence). Trimming removed 5 bases from V and 10 bases from J; junction bases left unmatched: 4. The CDR3 region is CASSPGGGEQFF. In nucleotides, the CDR3 is TGTGCCAGCAGCCCGGGGGGGGGCGAGCAGTTCTTC. Full variable domain (missing parts from reference TRBV13 and TRBJ2-1): AAGVIQSPRHLIKEKRETATLKCYPIPRHDTVYWYQQGPGQDPQFLISFYEKMQSDKGSIPDRFSAQQFSDYHSELNMSSLELGDSALYFCASSPGGGEQFFGPGTRLTVL.

The chain links TRBV3-1 (or the pseudogene TRBV3-2) to TRBJ2-5, with 11 bases that match TRBD2. Germline trimming cut 0 bases from V and 5 bases from J; bases unmatched to any gene: 5. Germline CDR1 reads LGHDT; CDR2 reads YNNKEL (reference sequence). The CDR3 length is 16 residues. In nucleotides, the CDR3 is TGTGCCAGCAGCCAAGAGGTAGCGGGGGGGCGGGAGACCCAGTACTTC. This encodes CASSQEVAGGRETQYF.

This chain joins TRBV7-9 and TRBJ2-3; 8 nucleotides agree with TRBD1. Germline V gene sequence: CDR1 SEHNR, CDR2 FQNEAQ (reference sequence). V was clipped by 4 bases and J by 3 bases; unmatched bases: 9. The CDR3 has 16 residues. The CDR3 bases are TGTGCCAGCAGCTCTGGGACAGGTGGTTCAACAGATACGCAGTATTTT. This sequence encodes CASSSGTGGSTDTQYF.

V is TRBV3-1 (or the pseudogene TRBV3-2) and J is TRBJ1-2; D ambiguous. CDR3 length: 14 amino acids. Between the trimmed V and J ends, which lost 2 bases and 7 bases, there was a span of 14 bases. CDR1 and CDR2 from the germline V gene are LGHDT and YNNKEL (reference sequence). CDR3 sequence reads: CASSQRDIRFGYTF. The DNA for the CDR3 is TGTGCCAGCAGCCAAAGAGATATCCGGTTTGGCTACACCTTC.

The chain employs TRBV23-1 and TRBJ2-7, with D possibly TRBD1 on 6 matching bases. TRBV23-1 is assigned to the ORF class and has an uncertain function. The CDR3 is 14 residues long. The V end lost 2 bases, the J end lost 4 bases, and 12 bases lay between the germline ends. As DNA, the CDR3 is TGCGCCAGCAGTCAACAGGGGCCGGAGTACGAGCAGTACTTC. Amino acid sequence: CASSQQGPEYEQYF.

J is TRBJ1-2 and V is TRBV27; D is possibly TRBD1 (6 bases). The V and J ends lost 1 base and 8 bases respectively, with 17 bases between them. This CDR3 region has 15 residues. CDR1 and CDR2 (germline): MNHEY, SMNVEV (reference sequence). The CDR3: CASSLFGQPERGYTF. DNA for the CDR3: TGTGCCAGCAGTTTATTCGGACAGCCAGAAAGAGGCTACACCTTC.

The chain has TRBV5-1 and TRBJ1-1, with 7 bases identical to TRBD1. Germline V CDR1 and CDR2: SGHRS, YFSETQ. V dropped 4 bases and J dropped 1; count of bases not matched to a gene: 16. CDR3 length: 18 amino acids. For the CDR3, the DNA is TGCGCCAGCAGCGTCAGTACAGGGGCCAAAAAGAAGAACACTGAAGCTTTCTTT. It encodes CASSVSTGAKKKNTEAFF.